These T cell receptor beta chains were read from a single sample in a study of T cell responses to AZD1222 COVID-19 vaccine. Profiling relied on immunoSEQ multiplex PCR, and the TCRdb table lists in-frame clones only, not all of them. The table shows some 200,000 clones, with around 94% occurring only once. Sample: peripheral blood, taken 28 days after the second dose of the MenACWY control vaccine. The receptors derive from an adult who received the MenACWY meningococcal vaccine as a control. The conserved cysteine and the conserved F or W are not part of the CDR3 here. The order of the fields is J gene, V gene, CDR3 protein.

J gene: TRBJ2-2; V gene: TRBV4-1; CDR3 protein: ASSQDAYQGAGGELF
J gene: TRBJ2-7; V gene: TRBV7-9; CDR3 protein: ASSPWTGSGDYEQY
J gene: TRBJ1-2; V gene: TRBV15; CDR3 protein: ATSRGQGAGGYT
J gene: TRBJ2-7; V gene: TRBV7-9; CDR3 protein: ASSLGVYEQY
J gene: TRBJ1-5; V gene: TRBV28; CDR3 protein: ASSLGQGRHQPQH
J gene: TRBJ1-2; V gene: TRBV30; CDR3 protein: ASRGGGYT
J gene: TRBJ2-3; V gene: TRBV24-1; CDR3 protein: ATGPGSERSTDTQY
J gene: TRBJ1-2; V gene: TRBV2; CDR3 protein: ASSGGNYGYT
J gene: TRBJ2-7; V gene: TRBV2; CDR3 protein: ASSPLYEQY
J gene: TRBJ2-7; V gene: TRBV4-2; CDR3 protein: ASSQVESYEQY
J gene: TRBJ2-5; V gene: TRBV19; CDR3 protein: ASTRGVRYQETQY
J gene: TRBJ1-4; V gene: TRBV29-1; CDR3 protein: SVDGPNEKLF
J gene: TRBJ2-1; V gene: TRBV19; CDR3 protein: ASSRDEQF
J gene: TRBJ2-7; V gene: TRBV12-3/TRBV12-4; CDR3 protein: ASQAGPVDEQY
J gene: TRBJ2-1; V gene: TRBV5-1; CDR3 protein: ASSLGSGFSYNEQF
J gene: TRBJ1-2; V gene: TRBV6-6; CDR3 protein: ASRYRDNYGYT
J gene: TRBJ2-1; V gene: TRBV14; CDR3 protein: ASSQLTEQF
J gene: TRBJ2-7; V gene: TRBV6-5; CDR3 protein: ASSRDYSEYEQY
J gene: TRBJ1-4; V gene: TRBV6-5; CDR3 protein: ASSSGTGGEKLF
J gene: TRBJ1-2; V gene: TRBV29-1; CDR3 protein: SVEDRYGYT
J gene: TRBJ1-4; V gene: TRBV27; CDR3 protein: ASSFSGGVTNEKLF
J gene: TRBJ2-7; V gene: TRBV3-1/TRBV3-2; CDR3 protein: ASSHGTGPYEQY
J gene: TRBJ2-7; V gene: TRBV6-6; CDR3 protein: ASRSSGKDEQY
J gene: TRBJ1-1; V gene: TRBV7-2; CDR3 protein: ASSSDRGGYNEAF
J gene: TRBJ2-1; V gene: TRBV25-1; CDR3 protein: ASSDQLDEQF
J gene: TRBJ1-2; V gene: TRBV28; CDR3 protein: ASQTGGSGGYT
J gene: TRBJ2-1; V gene: TRBV6-2/TRBV6-3; CDR3 protein: ASSTGTSNEQF
J gene: TRBJ1-2; V gene: TRBV12-3/TRBV12-4; CDR3 protein: ASSRTRVYGYT
J gene: TRBJ1-6; V gene: TRBV27; CDR3 protein: ASSPTGGSYNSPLH
J gene: TRBJ2-2; V gene: TRBV5-1; CDR3 protein: ASSPTGANTGELF
J gene: TRBJ1-1; V gene: TRBV4-1; CDR3 protein: ASSQVGQGAEAF
J gene: TRBJ2-7; V gene: TRBV9; CDR3 protein: ASSTRDNSYEQY
J gene: TRBJ2-1; V gene: TRBV7-9; CDR3 protein: ASSPGGLNEQF
J gene: TRBJ2-7; V gene: TRBV6-2/TRBV6-3; CDR3 protein: ASSYSGGEQY
J gene: TRBJ1-1; V gene: TRBV24-1; CDR3 protein: ATSDGVRGSTEAF
J gene: TRBJ2-5; V gene: TRBV5-1; CDR3 protein: ASSLGDSVQETQY
J gene: TRBJ1-1; V gene: TRBV7-9; CDR3 protein: ASRASGMDSFGGTEAF
J gene: TRBJ1-4; V gene: TRBV28; CDR3 protein: ASSPRTAWGEKLF
J gene: TRBJ2-4; V gene: TRBV28; CDR3 protein: ASSLWGLGGSKNIQY
J gene: TRBJ1-2; V gene: TRBV7-3; CDR3 protein: ASRSTPGQFYGYT
J gene: TRBJ2-1; V gene: TRBV30; CDR3 protein: AWSTGRAGDNEQF
J gene: TRBJ2-3; V gene: TRBV7-8; CDR3 protein: ASSPLGISTDTQY
J gene: TRBJ1-1; V gene: TRBV6-5; CDR3 protein: ASSPGGGTEAF
J gene: TRBJ2-1; V gene: TRBV30; CDR3 protein: AWRKTWGDEQF
J gene: TRBJ1-2; V gene: TRBV19; CDR3 protein: ASSTEAVDEGFNYGYT
J gene: TRBJ2-7; V gene: TRBV5-1; CDR3 protein: ASSLTTTGTDLGEQY
J gene: TRBJ2-3; V gene: TRBV5-6; CDR3 protein: ASSSGPYTDTQY
J gene: TRBJ1-1; V gene: TRBV6-5; CDR3 protein: ASSPRQRQDTEAF
J gene: TRBJ2-7; V gene: TRBV7-2; CDR3 protein: ASSPAPLYEQY
J gene: TRBJ1-6; V gene: TRBV6-2/TRBV6-3; CDR3 protein: ASSYRLGEYNSPLH
J gene: TRBJ2-5; V gene: TRBV5-4; CDR3 protein: ASSLEGGAGRQETQY
J gene: TRBJ1-1; V gene: TRBV5-1; CDR3 protein: ASSLEGTEAF
J gene: TRBJ1-1; V gene: TRBV6-2/TRBV6-3; CDR3 protein: ASSWKGIGEAF
J gene: TRBJ1-1; V gene: TRBV6-4; CDR3 protein: ASSDSPENTEAF